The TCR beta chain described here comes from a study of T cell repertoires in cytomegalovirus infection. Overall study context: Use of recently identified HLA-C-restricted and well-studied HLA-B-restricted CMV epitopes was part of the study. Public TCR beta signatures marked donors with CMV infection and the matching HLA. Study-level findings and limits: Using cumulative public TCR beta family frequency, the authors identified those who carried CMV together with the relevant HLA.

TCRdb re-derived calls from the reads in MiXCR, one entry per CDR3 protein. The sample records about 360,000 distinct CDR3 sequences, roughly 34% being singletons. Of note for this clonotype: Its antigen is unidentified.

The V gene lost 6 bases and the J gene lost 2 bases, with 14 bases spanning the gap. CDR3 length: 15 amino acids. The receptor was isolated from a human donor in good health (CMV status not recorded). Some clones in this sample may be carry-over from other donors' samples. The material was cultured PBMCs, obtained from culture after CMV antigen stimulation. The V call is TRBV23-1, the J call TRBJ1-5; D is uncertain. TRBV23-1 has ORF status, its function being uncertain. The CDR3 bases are TGCGCCAGCAGACTCCCGGGATTAGGCAATCAGCCCCAGCATTTT. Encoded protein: CASRLPGLGNQPQHF.